This is a list of T cell receptor beta chains from one sample in a study of blood T cell repertoires in COVID-19. Using immunoSEQ multiplex PCR, the repertoire was profiled, and TCRdb retains in-frame clones only, with some absent. The sample consists of 350,000 to 400,000 clones, around 90% of them appearing once. The sequenced sample consisted of peripheral blood. The receptor set was obtained from a man aged 18 to 30 with active or convalescent COVID-19. CDR3s include the opening cysteine and the closing phenylalanine or tryptophan. A D gene is named only where the DNA matches it firmly. Part of the rows lack a size; the others show once, few, many or a class for expanded clones.

TRBJ1-5 | . | . | TRBV21-1 | CASSEVNSNQPQHF | TGTGCCAGCTCAGAGGTGAATAGCAATCAGCCCCAGCATTTT
TRBJ1-1 | . | TRBD1 | TRBV7-2 | CASSLKVSRGITEAFF | TGTGCCAGCAGCTTAAAGGTTAGCAGGGGGATCACTGAAGCTTTCTTT
TRBJ2-7 | . | TRBD2 | TRBV9 | CASSVIGGSGYEQYF | TGTGCCAGCAGCGTAATCGGGGGGAGTGGGTACGAGCAGTACTTC
TRBJ1-5 | . | . | TRBV28 | CASSTPGAPQHF | TGTGCCAGCAGTACCCCAGGCGCGCCCCAGCATTTT
TRBJ2-7 | . | . | TRBV11-2 | CASSLAGLNYEQYF | TGTGCCAGCAGCTTGGCGGGACTCAACTACGAGCAGTACTTC
TRBJ1-2 | . | . | TRBV27 | CASSFSALTGYTF | TGTGCCAGCAGTTTCTCAGCGCTGACTGGCTACACCTTC
TRBJ2-7 | . | . | TRBV18 | CASSPPRDYEQYF | TGTGCCAGCTCACCTCCCAGGGATTACGAGCAGTACTTC
TRBJ2-2 | . | TRBD2 | TRBV6-5 | CAHRLAKNTGELFF | TGTGCCCACAGACTAGCGAAGAACACCGGGGAGCTGTTTTTT
TRBJ2-3 | . | TRBD2 | TRBV11-2 | CASSLSGVRTDTQYF | TGTGCCAGCAGCTTGAGCGGGGTTAGAACAGATACGCAGTATTTT
TRBJ2-7 | . | . | TRBV7-9 | CASSPVGAYEQYF | TGTGCCAGCAGCCCAGTGGGAGCCTACGAGCAGTACTTC
TRBJ1-5 | few | . | TRBV27 | CASSFGGAGQPQHF | TGTGCCAGCAGTTTTGGGGGGGCAGGGCAGCCCCAGCATTTT
TRBJ1-4 | . | TRBD1 | TRBV28 | CASSPWRTGLKGGNEKLFF | TGTGCCAGCAGTCCCTGGCGGACAGGGTTAAAAGGGGGTAATGAAAAACTGTTTTTT
TRBJ1-1 | . | . | TRBV12-5 | CASGSTLEGWDTEAFF | TGTGCTAGTGGTTCCACCCTCGAGGGATGGGACACTGAAGCTTTCTTT
TRBJ1-2 | . | . | TRBV19 | CASSISGNYGYTF | TGTGCCAGTAGTATTTCGGGGAACTATGGCTACACCTTC
TRBJ2-2 | . | . | TRBV7-9 | CASSLNHGELFF | TGTGCCAGCAGCTTAAATCACGGGGAGCTGTTTTTT
TRBJ2-7 | . | . | TRBV6-2/TRBV6-3 | CASSYPRLEQYF | TGTGCCAGCAGTTACCCGCGACTAGAGCAGTACTTC
TRBJ2-2 | . | . | TRBV29-1 | CSVQGSTGELFF | TGCAGCGTTCAGGGGAGCACCGGGGAGCTGTTTTTT
TRBJ2-1 | . | . | TRBV7-3 | CASSLTFLGDQFF | TGTGCCAGCAGCTTAACGTTTCTCGGGGATCAGTTCTTC
TRBJ2-1 | . | TRBD1 | TRBV14 | CASSLTDREYNEQFF | TGTGCCAGCAGCCTGACCGACAGGGAGTACAATGAGCAGTTCTTC
TRBJ2-2 | . | TRBD1 | TRBV5-6 | CASTFDRGSRRDTGELFF | TGTGCCAGCACCTTCGACAGGGGTTCGAGGCGGGACACCGGGGAGCTGTTTTTT
TRBJ1-1 | many | . | TRBV5-1 | CASSFLQGSGSEAFF | TGCGCCAGCAGCTTTCTCCAGGGAAGTGGTTCTGAAGCTTTCTTT
TRBJ1-2 | . | . | TRBV4-3 | CASSRDLLGAYGYTF | TGCGCCAGCAGCCGAGACCTTCTGGGGGCCTATGGCTACACCTTC
TRBJ1-1 | . | TRBD1 | TRBV4-1 | CASSQAVRTGSEAFF | TGCGCCAGCAGCCAAGCCGTAAGGACAGGGTCTGAAGCTTTCTTT
TRBJ1-1 | . | . | TRBV6-2/TRBV6-3 | CASSSRSPLHTEAFF | TGTGCCAGCAGTTCGAGATCCCCTTTACACACTGAAGCTTTCTTT
TRBJ1-2 | . | . | TRBV7-2 | CASSEYRTSGGGYTF | TGTGCCAGCAGCGAATACAGGACCTCGGGGGGTGGCTACACCTTC
TRBJ2-1 | . | TRBD2 | TRBV6-2/TRBV6-3 | CASSTLSSGRRNEQFF | TGTGCCAGCAGTACCTTATCTAGCGGGAGGAGGAATGAGCAGTTCTTC
TRBJ1-1 | . | TRBD1 | TRBV10-3 | CAISGHRGGNTEAFF | TGTGCCATCAGTGGGCACAGGGGTGGGAACACTGAAGCTTTCTTT
TRBJ2-5 | . | TRBD2 | TRBV24-1 | CATSDTGTSGRARETQYF | TGTGCCACCAGTGACACCGGGACTAGCGGGAGGGCCCGAGAGACCCAGTACTTC
TRBJ2-3 | . | TRBD2 | TRBV11-3 | CASSPGLAGARDTQYF | TGTGCCAGCAGCCCAGGACTAGCGGGGGCCCGGGATACGCAGTATTTT
TRBJ2-7 | . | TRBD1 | TRBV10-3 | CAISDPGTGISYEQYF | TGTGCCATCAGTGACCCAGGGACAGGTATCTCCTACGAGCAGTACTTC
TRBJ2-1 | . | TRBD2 | TRBV9 | CASTSLAGVNNEQFF | TGTGCCAGCACCTCTCTAGCGGGAGTAAACAATGAGCAGTTCTTC
TRBJ1-2 | . | TRBD1 | TRBV14 | CASSPTGGYYGYTF | TGTGCCAGCAGCCCAACAGGGGGCTACTATGGCTACACCTTC
TRBJ2-3 | . | . | TRBV7-8 | CASSLWRWTDTQYF | TGTGCCAGCAGCTTATGGCGGTGGACAGATACGCAGTATTTT
TRBJ1-1 | . | TRBD1 | TRBV15 | CATSKGQMNTEAFF | TGTGCCACCAGCAAGGGACAGATGAACACTGAAGCTTTCTTT
TRBJ2-7 | once | . | TRBV7-2 | CASSLDSGTYEQYF | TGTGCCAGCAGCTTAGATTCGGGTACTTACGAGCAGTACTTC
TRBJ2-2 | . | . | TRBV9 | CASSPRGGGNTGELFF | TGTGCCAGCAGCCCCAGGGGCGGGGGAAACACCGGGGAGCTGTTTTTT
TRBJ2-1 | . | . | TRBV4-2 | CASSQVPGSVYNEQFF | TGTGCCAGCAGCCAAGTCCCAGGGTCTGTGTACAATGAGCAGTTCTTC
TRBJ2-7 | . | . | TRBV4-2 | CASSQDFFGGRAYEQYF | TGTGCCAGCAGCCAAGATTTTTTCGGGGGTAGGGCCTACGAGCAGTACTTC
TRBJ1-1 | . | TRBD1 | TRBV6-2/TRBV6-3 | CASSTKRGRTMNTEAFF | TGTGCCAGCAGTACTAAGAGGGGGCGGACGATGAACACTGAAGCTTTCTTT
TRBJ1-3 | . | . | TRBV29-1 | CSVEDGLQASGNTIYF | TGCAGCGTTGAAGATGGTCTACAGGCTTCTGGAAACACCATATATTTT
TRBJ1-5 | . | . | TRBV19 | CASSIGTGLTGNQPQHF | TGTGCCAGTAGTATAGGCACAGGGTTGACTGGCAATCAGCCCCAGCATTTT
TRBJ2-1 | . | TRBD1 | TRBV7-3 | CASSRRHRGRTSEQFF | TGTGCCAGCAGCCGCCGGCACAGGGGGCGGACTAGTGAGCAGTTCTTC
TRBJ1-4 | . | . | TRBV9 | CASSARREDEKLFF | TGTGCCAGCAGCGCCCGGAGGGAGGATGAAAAACTGTTTTTT
TRBJ2-1 | . | TRBD2 | TRBV6-6 | CASRTGLVYNEQFF | TGTGCCAGCAGAACGGGACTAGTCTACAATGAGCAGTTCTTC
TRBJ2-6 | . | . | TRBV7-6 | CASSPRFREQVTTSGANVLTF | TGTGCCAGCAGCCCGCGCTTTAGGGAACAGGTCACCACGTCTGGGGCCAACGTGCTGACTTTC